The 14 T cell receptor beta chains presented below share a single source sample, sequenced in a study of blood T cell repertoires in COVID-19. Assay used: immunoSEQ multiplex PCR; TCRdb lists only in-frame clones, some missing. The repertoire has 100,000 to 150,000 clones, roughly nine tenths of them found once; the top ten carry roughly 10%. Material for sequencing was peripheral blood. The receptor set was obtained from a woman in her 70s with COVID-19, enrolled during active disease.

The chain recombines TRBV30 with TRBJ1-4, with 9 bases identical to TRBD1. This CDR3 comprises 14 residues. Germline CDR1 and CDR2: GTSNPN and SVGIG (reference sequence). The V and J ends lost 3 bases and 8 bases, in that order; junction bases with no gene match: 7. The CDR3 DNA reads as TGTGCCTGGAGCCCACAGGGGGCAAGGGAAAAACTGTTTTTT. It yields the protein CAWSPQGAREKLFF.

The CDR3 region has the DNA TGTGCCAGCAGTGGGGCTACCTCGATTGGTCAGCCCCAGCATTTT. Protein sequence: CASSGATSIGQPQHF. The chain recombines TRBV2 with TRBJ1-5; D gene ambiguous. Germline values: CDR1 SNHLY, CDR2 FYNNEI. V gave up 4 bases and J gave up 6 bases, with 16 bases separating them. This CDR3 region has 15 residues.

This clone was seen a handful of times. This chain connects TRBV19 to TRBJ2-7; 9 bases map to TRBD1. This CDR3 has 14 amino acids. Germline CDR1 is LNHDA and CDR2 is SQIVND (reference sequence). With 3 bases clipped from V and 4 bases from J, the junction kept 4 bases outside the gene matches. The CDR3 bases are TGTGCCAGTAGTATGGGACAGGGAAGATACGAGCAGTACTTC. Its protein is CASSMGQGRYEQYF.

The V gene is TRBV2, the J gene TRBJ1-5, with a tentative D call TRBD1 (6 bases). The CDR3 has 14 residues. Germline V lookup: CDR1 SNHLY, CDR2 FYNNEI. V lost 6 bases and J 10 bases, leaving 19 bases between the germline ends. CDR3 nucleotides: TGTGCCAGCAGGGCAGGGGTATCTATATCCCCCCAGCATTTT. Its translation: CASRAGVSISPQHF. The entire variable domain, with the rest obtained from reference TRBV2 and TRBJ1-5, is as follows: EPEVTQTPSHQVTQMGQEVILRCVPISNHLYFYWYRQILGQKVEFLVSFYNNEISEKSEIFDDQFSVERPDGSNFTLKIRSTKLEDSAMYFCASRAGVSISPQHFGDGTRLSIL.

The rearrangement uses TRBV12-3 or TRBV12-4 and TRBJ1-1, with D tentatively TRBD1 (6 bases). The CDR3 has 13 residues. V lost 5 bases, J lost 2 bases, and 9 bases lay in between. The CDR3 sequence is CASSTTGNTEAFF. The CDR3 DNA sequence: TGTGCCAGCAGTACGACAGGAAACACTGAAGCTTTCTTT.

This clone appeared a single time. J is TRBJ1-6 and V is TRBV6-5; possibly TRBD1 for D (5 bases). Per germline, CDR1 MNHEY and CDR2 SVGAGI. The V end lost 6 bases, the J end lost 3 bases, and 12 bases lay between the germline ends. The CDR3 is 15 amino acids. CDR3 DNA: TGTGCCAGCAGCCCCGGGGGGGACTATAATTCACCCCTCCACTTT. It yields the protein CASSPGGDYNSPLHF.

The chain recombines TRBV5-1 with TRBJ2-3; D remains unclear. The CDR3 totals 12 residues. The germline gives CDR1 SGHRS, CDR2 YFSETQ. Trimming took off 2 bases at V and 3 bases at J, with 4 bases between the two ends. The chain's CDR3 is CASSFSTDTQYF. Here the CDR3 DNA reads TGCGCCAGCAGCTTTTCAACAGATACGCAGTATTTT.

CDR3 loop: CASSLNKNTEAFF. As DNA, the CDR3 is TGTGCCAGCAGCTTAAACAAAAACACTGAAGCTTTCTTT. The chain has TRBV11-3 and TRBJ1-1; D unclear. The V gene's germline CDR1 is SGHNT and CDR2 YENEEA. The CDR3 covers 13 residues. The V end lost 2 bases, the J end lost 2 bases, and 6 bases lay between the germline ends.

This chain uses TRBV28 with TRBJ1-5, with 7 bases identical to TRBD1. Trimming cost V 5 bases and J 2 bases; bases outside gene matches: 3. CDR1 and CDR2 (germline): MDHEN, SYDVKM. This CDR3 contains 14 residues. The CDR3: CASSSQGGNQPQHF. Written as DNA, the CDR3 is TGTGCCAGCAGTAGTCAGGGGGGCAATCAGCCCCAGCATTTT.

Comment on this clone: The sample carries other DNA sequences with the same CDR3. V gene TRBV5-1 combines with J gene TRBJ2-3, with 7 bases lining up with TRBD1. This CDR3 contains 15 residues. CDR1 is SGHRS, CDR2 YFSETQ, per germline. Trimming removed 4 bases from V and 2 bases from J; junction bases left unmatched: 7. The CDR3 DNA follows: TGCGCCAGCAGCCCGGGGACAGCCAACACAGATACGCAGTATTTT. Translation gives CASSPGTANTDTQYF.

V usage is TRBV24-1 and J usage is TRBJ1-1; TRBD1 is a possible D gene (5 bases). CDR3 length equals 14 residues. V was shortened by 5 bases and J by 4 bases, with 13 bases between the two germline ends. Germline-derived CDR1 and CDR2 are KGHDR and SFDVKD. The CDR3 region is CATSAGRGRTEAFF. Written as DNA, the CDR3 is TGTGCCACCAGTGCCGGGCGGGGACGCACTGAAGCTTTCTTT.

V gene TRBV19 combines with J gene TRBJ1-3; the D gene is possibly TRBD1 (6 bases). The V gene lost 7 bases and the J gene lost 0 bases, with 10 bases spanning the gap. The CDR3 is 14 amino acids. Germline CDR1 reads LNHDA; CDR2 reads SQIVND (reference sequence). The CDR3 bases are TGTGCCAGTAAAGACAGGCCCTCTGGAAACACCATATATTTT. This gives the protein CASKDRPSGNTIYF. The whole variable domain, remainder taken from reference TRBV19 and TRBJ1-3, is DGGITQSPKYLFRKEGQNVTLSCEQNLNHDAMYWYRQDPGQGLRLIYYSQIVNDFQKGDIAEGYSVSREKKESFPLTVTSAQKNPTAFYLCASKDRPSGNTIYFGEGSWLTVV.

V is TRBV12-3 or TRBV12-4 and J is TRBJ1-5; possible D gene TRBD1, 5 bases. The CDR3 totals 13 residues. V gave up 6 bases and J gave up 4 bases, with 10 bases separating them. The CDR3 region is CASRPQVNQPQHF. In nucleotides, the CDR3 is TGTGCCAGCAGACCACAGGTGAATCAGCCCCAGCATTTT.

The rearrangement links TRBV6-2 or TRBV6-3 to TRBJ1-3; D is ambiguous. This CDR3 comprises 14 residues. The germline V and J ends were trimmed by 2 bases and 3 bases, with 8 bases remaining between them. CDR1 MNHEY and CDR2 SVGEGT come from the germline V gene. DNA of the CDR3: TGTGCCAGCAGTTACCGGGGATTTGGAAACACCATATATTTT. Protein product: CASSYRGFGNTIYF.